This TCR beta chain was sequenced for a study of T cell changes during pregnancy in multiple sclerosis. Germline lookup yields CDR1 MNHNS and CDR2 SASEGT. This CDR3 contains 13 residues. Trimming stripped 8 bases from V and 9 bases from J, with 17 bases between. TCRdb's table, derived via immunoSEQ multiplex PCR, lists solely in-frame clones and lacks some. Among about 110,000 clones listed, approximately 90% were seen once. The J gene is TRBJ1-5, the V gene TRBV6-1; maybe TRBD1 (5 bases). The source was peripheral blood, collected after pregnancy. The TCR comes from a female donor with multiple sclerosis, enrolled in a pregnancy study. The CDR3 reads CASLEGVDRPQHF. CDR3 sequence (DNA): TGTGCCAGCCTAGAAGGGGTGGATCGGCCCCAGCATTTT.